These 25 T cell receptor beta chains came from one sample sequenced in a study of T cell repertoires in cytomegalovirus infection. For these TCRs, the target antigens are not known. TCRdb used MiXCR to reprocess the reads, holding one entry per CDR3 protein. The table includes about 470,000 distinct CDR3 sequences, roughly 42% detected once. Sequenced here: cultured PBMCs, sampled from culture after CMV antigen stimulation. These receptors all stem from a human donor in good health (CMV status not recorded). Some clones in this sample may be carry-over from other donors' samples.

The CDR3 bases are TGTGCCAGCAGCTTAGGGCTAGCAGCCTCCGAGCAGTACTTC. Its translation is CASSLGLAASEQYF. V is TRBV7-9 and J is TRBJ2-7, with D perhaps matching TRBD2 (5 bases). This CDR3 region has 14 residues. V was pared by 1 base and J by 6 bases, with 13 bases between. CDR1 and CDR2 from the germline V gene are SEHNR and FQNEAQ (reference sequence).

This chain uses TRBV3-1 with TRBJ1-6; 8 bases are a match to TRBD1. The germline CDR1 and CDR2 sequences are LGHDT and YNNKEL (reference sequence). Unmatched junction bases numbered 10, after V lost 5 bases and J lost 10 bases. The CDR3 runs to 15 residues. CDR3 residues: CASSFGRGQGSPLHF. The DNA for the CDR3 is TGTGCCAGCAGCTTCGGCAGGGGGCAGGGATCACCCCTCCACTTT.

This clonotype was observed a few times. The junction does not match germline at one end; this may be a read error. The chain recombines TRBV10-3 with TRBJ2-7, with D unresolved. CDR3 length: 12 amino acids. Germline V gene lookup returns CDR1 ENHRY and CDR2 SYGVKD. For the CDR3, the DNA is TGTGCCATCAGTGCAGTTTCCTCCGAGCAGTACTTC. This encodes CAISAVSSEQYF.

This clonotype was recorded many times. The V and J genes are TRBV7-2 and TRBJ2-2; 7 positions agree with TRBD1. With 7 bases clipped from V and 7 bases from J, the junction kept 12 bases outside the gene matches. The CDR3 has 15 residues. Germline V gene lookup returns CDR1 SGHTA and CDR2 FQGNSA. The CDR3 DNA reads TGTGCCAGCAACCCCACAGGGGTGAGGAACGGGGAGCTGTTTTTT. Its translation is CASNPTGVRNGELFF.

DNA for the CDR3: TGCGCCAGCAGCCAAGAGGGTGGGCCAGGGGATAATCAGCCCCAGCATTTT. Translating it yields CASSQEGGPGDNQPQHF. The chain has TRBV4-1 and TRBJ1-5, with D perhaps matching TRBD1 (6 bases). The V gene lost 0 bases and the J gene lost 4 bases, with 16 bases spanning the gap. Germline loops: CDR1 MGHRA, CDR2 YSYEKL. The CDR3 is made up of 17 amino acids.

The chain has TRBV2 and TRBJ1-5; possibly TRBD1 for D (6 bases). This CDR3 is 14 amino acids long. Trimming left V 6 bases short and J 3 bases short, with 12 bases between. CDR1 and CDR2 from the germline V gene are SNHLY and FYNNEI. The CDR3 spells CASRETGLNQPQHF. CDR3 nucleotides: TGTGCCAGCAGAGAGACAGGCCTCAATCAGCCCCAGCATTTT.

The rearrangement links TRBV6-6 to TRBJ1-2, with D perhaps matching TRBD1 (5 bases). The germline gives CDR1 MNHNY, CDR2 SVGAGI (reference sequence). Trimming removed 2 bases at V and 1 base at J, with 8 bases between. This CDR3 region has 14 residues. The CDR3 is CASSYDSGNYGYTF. The CDR3 DNA is TGTGCCAGCAGTTACGACAGTGGTAACTATGGCTACACCTTC.

The chain uses TRBV19 and TRBJ2-7, with D possibly being TRBD1 (6 bases). Germline CDR1 is LNHDA and CDR2 is SQIVND (reference sequence). Trimming stripped 6 bases from V and 5 bases from J, with 14 bases between. The CDR3 contains 13 residues. This CDR3 is CASSPLGADEQYF. Here the CDR3 DNA reads TGTGCCAGTAGCCCTCTGGGGGCGGACGAGCAGTACTTC.

This clonotype was seen ten or more times. The CDR3 nucleotides read TGTGCCAGCAGAATAACCTACCAAGAGACCCAGTACTTC. It codes for CASRITYQETQYF. The rearrangement links TRBV7-2 to TRBJ2-5; unclear D gene. The CDR3 totals 13 residues. Germline loops: CDR1 SGHTA, CDR2 FQGNSA. Trimming removed 6 bases from V and 0 bases from J, with 8 bases in between.

This clonotype was observed a few times. This chain links TRBV7-7 with TRBJ1-6; maybe TRBD1 (5 bases). The germline V gene encodes CDR1 SSHAT and CDR2 FNYEAQ (reference sequence). The CDR3 length is 13 residues. Trimming left V 11 bases short and J 1 base short, with 9 bases between. DNA of the CDR3: TGTGCCGTTGGGGGGTCCTATAATTCACCCCTCCACTTT. Protein: CAVGGSYNSPLHF.

J is TRBJ2-7 and V is TRBV7-2; 7 bases line up with TRBD2. Germline V gene sequence: CDR1 SGHTA, CDR2 FQGNSA. This CDR3 has 16 amino acids. Trimming at V came to 5 bases and at J to 2 bases, leaving 12 bases not matched to a gene. The CDR3 DNA reads as TGTGCCAGCAGCCTGGGTAGTGGCGGGAGCACCTACGAGCAGTACTTC. Translated: CASSLGSGGSTYEQYF.

This clonotype was recorded a few times. V usage is TRBV28 and J usage is TRBJ1-2; 8 nucleotides agree with TRBD1. CDR1 and CDR2 (germline): MDHEN, SYDVKM. The trim removed 3 bases at V and 1 base at J, leaving 7 bases unmatched. This CDR3 spans 16 amino acids. CDR3 loop: CASSFGGQVRNYGYTF. The CDR3 DNA is TGTGCCAGCAGTTTTGGGGGACAGGTTCGTAACTATGGCTACACCTTC.

This clonotype was recorded a few times. The chain combines TRBV6-1 with TRBJ2-1; no clear D. Germline V gene lookup returns CDR1 MNHNS and CDR2 SASEGT. Trimming left V 2 bases short and J 6 bases short, with 8 bases between. The length of the CDR3 is 13 residues. CDR3 sequence (DNA): TGTGCCAGCAGTGAACTTGGTGGCAATGAGCAGTTCTTC. Its protein product is CASSELGGNEQFF.

Regarding this clonotype: One end of the junction does not line up with germline, which may come from a read error. The genes are TRBV14 and TRBJ1-4, with a tentative D call TRBD1 (5 bases). CDR1 and CDR2 (germline): SGHDN, FVKESK. This CDR3 has 14 residues. The CDR3 nucleotides read TGTGCCAGCAGCCAGGCGACAGCCCATGAAAAACTGTATTTT. Its translation: CASSQATAHEKLYF.

This clonotype was picked up a small number of times. The rearrangement joins TRBV7-2 to TRBJ2-3; unclear D gene. V was shortened by 2 bases and J by 4 bases, with 13 bases between the two germline ends. The CDR3 is 15 amino acids. Germline CDR1 reads SGHTA; CDR2 reads FQGNSA. This CDR3 is CASSLIVPAPDTQYF. CDR3 nucleotide sequence: TGTGCCAGCAGCTTAATTGTACCCGCCCCAGATACGCAGTATTTT.

In its sample, this clonotype was seen a few times. J is TRBJ2-2 and V is TRBV7-2; no clear D gene. The CDR3 contains 15 residues. CDR1 and CDR2 from the germline V gene are SGHTA and FQGNSA. With 5 bases removed from V and 0 bases from J, the gap between germline ends came to 10 bases. The CDR3 DNA reads as TGTGCCAGCAGCGGGATCCTACCGAACACCGGGGAGCTGTTTTTT. It codes for CASSGILPNTGELFF.

This clonotype showed up many times. The rearrangement links TRBV7-2 to TRBJ2-5; 8 bases align to TRBD2. The J segment lost 2 bases and the V segment lost 2 bases, leaving 4 bases of the junction unmatched. CDR1 SGHTA and CDR2 FQGNSA come from the germline V gene. This CDR3 spans 15 amino acids. The CDR3, as DNA: TGTGCCAGCAGCTTACAACGGGGGGGGCAAGAGACCCAGTACTTC. Translation gives CASSLQRGGQETQYF.

The genes are TRBV10-3 and TRBJ2-3; 8 nucleotides match TRBD1. CDR3 size: 15 residues. J gave up 6 bases and V 3 bases, and 8 bases lay outside the gene matches. Germline lookup yields CDR1 ENHRY and CDR2 SYGVKD. The CDR3 bases are TGTGCCATCAGTGATGGGCAGGGGGCCGGCGATACGCAGTATTTT. Protein sequence: CAISDGQGAGDTQYF.

Notes on this clonotype: A much larger clonotype is one base distant, so this may be a read error. V usage is TRBV7-2 and J usage is TRBJ2-1, with 10 bases lining up with TRBD2. From germline, CDR1 is SGHTA and CDR2 FQGNSA. The V segment lost 1 base and the J segment 2 bases; nucleotides outside the gene matches: 8. The CDR3 contains 18 residues. This CDR3 reads CASSLVASGRLAYNEQFF. DNA of the CDR3: TGTGCCAGCAGCTTAGTTGCTAGCGGGAGATTGGCCTACAATGAGCAGTTCTTC.

This clonotype was recorded a few times. V is TRBV7-2 and J is TRBJ2-5; 11 nucleotides line up with TRBD1. Germline CDR1 reads SGHTA; CDR2 reads FQGNSA. This CDR3 comprises 15 residues. Trimming at V came to 5 bases and at J to 3 bases, leaving 5 bases not matched to a gene. DNA of the CDR3: TGTGCCAGCAGCCCGGACAGGGGGCGAGAAGAGACCCAGTACTTC. It encodes CASSPDRGREETQYF.

This chain connects TRBV7-6 to TRBJ2-2; D gene uncertain. Germline CDR1 and CDR2: SGHVS and FNYEAQ. Trimming pared 5 bases from V and 5 bases from J, leaving 15 bases between. The CDR3 runs 15 residues. The DNA of the CDR3 is TGTGCCAGCAGCGCATTACCGTGGGATACCGGGGAGCTGTTTTTT. Translation gives CASSALPWDTGELFF.

V is TRBV20-1 and J is TRBJ1-2, with 9 bases aligning to TRBD1. In germline, CDR1 is DFQATT, CDR2 SNEGSKA (reference sequence). CDR3 length: 15 residues. J gave up 7 bases and V 1 base, and 10 bases lay outside the gene matches. The CDR3 DNA is TGCAGTGCTAGAGCTGACATGGACAGGGGAGGTGGCTACACCTTC. This translates into CSARADMDRGGGYTF.

There are many counts of this clonotype. CDR3 amino acids: CASSRGGGTEAFF. The CDR3 nucleotides read TGTGCCAGCAGCCGGGGGGGGGGCACTGAAGCTTTCTTT. The chain links TRBV7-8 to TRBJ1-1; D might be TRBD1 (5 bases). The CDR3 loop spans 13 amino acids. Trimming stripped 5 bases from V and 4 bases from J, with 11 bases between. The V gene's germline CDR1 is SGHVS and CDR2 FQNEAQ.

The rearrangement links TRBV6-2 or TRBV6-3 to TRBJ1-3; D is unresolved. Germline V lookup: CDR1 MNHEY, CDR2 SVGEGT. The V end was cut by 6 bases, the J end by 0 bases, with 12 bases between. The CDR3 is made up of 15 amino acids. For the CDR3, the DNA is TGTGCCAGCAGCAGACCTGCACACTCTGGAAACACCATATATTTT. Translation: CASSRPAHSGNTIYF.

The gene calls are TRBV7-2 and TRBJ2-5, with D possibly TRBD2 on 6 matching bases. The CDR3 loop spans 15 amino acids. Germline V gene sequence: CDR1 SGHTA, CDR2 FQGNSA. The V gene lost 5 bases and the J gene lost 4 bases, with 17 bases spanning the gap. In DNA form, the CDR3 reads TGTGCCAGCAGCCCAGGGATTGCGGGGAGAGAGACCCAGTACTTC. It specifies CASSPGIAGRETQYF.